These 17 T cell receptor beta chains came from one sample sequenced in a study of T cells in women clearing cervical HPV infection. Profiling relied on immunoSEQ multiplex PCR, and the TCRdb table lists in-frame clones only, not all of them. This table lists about 20,000 clones. Sequenced material: blood buffy coat. These TCRs come from a woman aged 18 to 69 with a cervical HPV16 infection that either progressed to CIN3+ or cleared (not recorded which).

In the case of this clone: The read falls 3 residues short of the CDR3 end, and the missing part is taken from the germline J gene. J is TRBJ2-7 and V is TRBV5-1, with 8 bases that match TRBD2. This CDR3 region has 14 residues. Trimming at V came to 5 bases and at J to 3 bases, leaving 7 bases not matched to a gene. Germline V gene data show CDR1 as SGHRS and CDR2 as YFSETQ. The CDR3 bases that were read are TGCGCCAGCAGATTCGCGGGGGGCGTCTACGAG. Its protein product is CASRFAGGVYE. The entire CDR3 reads CASRFAGGVYEQYF.

On this clone itself: The DNA ends 3 residues before the CDR3 does, and the rest of the CDR3 is filled in from the germline J gene. The chain couples TRBV6-2 or TRBV6-3 to TRBJ2-2; 7 bases match TRBD1. This CDR3 spans 16 amino acids. J lost 6 bases, V lost 7 bases, and 14 bases had no gene match. Germline V gene data show CDR1 as MNHEY and CDR2 as SVGEGT. The CDR3 bases that were read are TGTGCCAGCACCCCAATTGACAGGGAAGGCCCCGGGGAG. Translating it yields CASTPIDREGPGE. The entire CDR3 is CASTPIDREGPGELFF.

This clone ranks as medium-sized (0.01 to 0.1%) in terms of frequency. The read finishes 3 residues shy of the CDR3 end, and the germline J gene is used to complete it. This chain uses TRBV18 with TRBJ2-2, with TRBD1 matching over 8 bases. Per the germline V gene, CDR1 is KGHSH and CDR2 is LQKENI. This CDR3 has 16 amino acids. The V and J ends lost 1 base and 5 bases, in that order; junction bases with no gene match: 6. The CDR3 DNA, read in part, is TGTGCCAGCTCACCACGGACAGGGTCCTATACCGGGGAG. Translated, it gives CASSPRTGSYTGE. The entire CDR3 protein is CASSPRTGSYTGELFF.

CDR3 DNA (partial): TGCAGTGCTAGACTGGGGACAAGGGATGAG. Amino acids: CSARLGTRDE. The full CDR3 sequence reads CSARLGTRDEQFF. V is TRBV20-1 and J is TRBJ2-1; tentatively, D is TRBD1 (6 bases). Read data end 3 residues before the CDR3 end; the end is taken from the germline J gene. V lost 2 bases and J 8 bases, leaving 13 bases between the germline ends. CDR1 and CDR2 from the germline V gene are DFQATT and SNEGSKA (reference sequence). The CDR3 runs to 13 residues.

A remark on this clone: The read terminates 3 residues before the CDR3 end, so the remaining end is supplied by the germline J gene. The chain links TRBV16 to TRBJ1-2; D is unclear. Deletions cut 0 bases from V and 2 bases from J, with 7 bases between. CDR1 and CDR2 from the germline V gene are KGHSY and FQNENV. The CDR3 is 14 amino acids. CDR3 DNA (partial): TGTGCCAGCAGCCAATCCCCGGGGAACTATGGC. This sequence encodes CASSQSPGNYG. The full-length CDR3 reads as CASSQSPGNYGYTF.

Concerning this clone itself: The read finishes 3 residues shy of the CDR3 end, and the germline J gene is used to complete it. The chain couples TRBV7-9 to TRBJ1-5, with 7 bases aligning to TRBD1. The V segment lost 5 bases and the J segment 5 bases; nucleotides outside the gene matches: 9. From germline, CDR1 is SEHNR and CDR2 FQNEAQ (reference sequence). CDR3 length: 15 residues. CDR3 DNA, as far as it was read: TGTGCCAGCAGCGACAGGGATGTTTGGGATCAGCCC. It codes for CASSDRDVWDQP. The whole CDR3 region reads CASSDRDVWDQPQHF.

This clone is called medium-sized based on its frequency. The read falls 3 residues short of the CDR3 end, and the missing part is taken from the germline J gene. This sequence joins TRBV7-2 and TRBJ2-3; D might be TRBD2 (5 bases). The CDR3 has 14 amino acids. Germline CDR1 reads SGHTA; CDR2 reads FQGNSA. With 5 bases removed from V and 5 bases from J, the gap between germline ends came to 14 bases. The part of the CDR3 DNA that was read is TGTGCCAGCAGCACGCTCGGACTGGAAGATACG. It translates to CASSTLGLEDT. The whole CDR3 region reads CASSTLGLEDTQYF.

About this clone: The read terminates 3 residues before the CDR3 end, so the remaining end is supplied by the germline J gene. J is TRBJ2-2 and V is TRBV6-2 or TRBV6-3, with TRBD1 matching over 7 bases. V lost 6 bases, J lost 1 base, and 5 bases stayed unmatched. CDR1 is MNHEY, CDR2 SVGEGT, per germline. The CDR3 covers 15 residues. Incomplete CDR3 DNA: TGTGCCAGCAGCCACAGGGACAGGAACACCGGGGAG. This sequence encodes CASSHRDRNTGE. The entire CDR3 protein reads CASSHRDRNTGELFF.

Partial CDR3 DNA: TGTGCCAGCAGCCCTACTAGCGGGGGCGCAGATACG. Translated, it gives CASSPTSGGADT. The whole CDR3 is CASSPTSGGADTQYF. J is TRBJ2-3 and V is TRBV7-9, with 11 bases aligning to TRBD2. The read comes to an end 3 residues before the CDR3 does, leaving the germline J gene to fill in the end. The CDR3 length is 15 residues. Germline V lookup: CDR1 SEHNR, CDR2 FQNEAQ (reference sequence). The V and J ends lost 5 bases and 4 bases, in that order; junction bases with no gene match: 5.

Of note for this clone: The read ends 3 residues before the CDR3 terminus; that terminus is restored from the germline J gene. The chain joins TRBV5-1 to TRBJ2-1, with 11 bases that match TRBD2. Germline V gene lookup returns CDR1 SGHRS and CDR2 YFSETQ. The CDR3 length is 16 residues. Trimming cost V 0 bases and J 7 bases; bases outside gene matches: 6. This chain's CDR3 is CASSLVAASGGNEQFF. The sequenced CDR3 bases are TGCGCCAGCAGCTTGGTTGCGGCTAGCGGGGGGAATGAG. The full variable domain, its missing parts supplied by reference TRBV5-1 and TRBJ2-1, is KAGVTQTPRYLIKTRGQQVTLSCSPISGHRSVSWYQQTPGQGLQFLFEYFSETQRNKGNFPGRFSGRQFSNSRSEMNVSTLELGDSALYLCASSLVAASGGNEQFFGPGTRLTVL.

The covered CDR3 bases are TGTGCCAGCAGCCATGCCTCGCGGGGACAAGAGACC. Protein product: CASSHASRGQET. The whole CDR3 region reads CASSHASRGQETQYF. The chain has TRBV5-4 and TRBJ2-5; TRBD2 is a possible D gene (6 bases). The read stops 3 residues short of the end of the CDR3; the missing end is completed from the germline J gene. This CDR3 has 15 residues. CDR1 is SGHNT and CDR2 is YYREEE in the germline V gene (reference sequence). Trimming took off 4 bases at V and 2 bases at J, with 15 bases between the two ends.

About this clone: The read ends 3 residues early relative to the CDR3; the germline J gene fills the gap. The J gene is TRBJ2-3, the V gene TRBV9; 12 bases align to TRBD1. The CDR3 consists of 19 residues. Germline V gene data show CDR1 as SGDLS and CDR2 as YYNGEE. Trimming at V came to 2 bases and at J to 2 bases, leaving 12 bases not matched to a gene. Incomplete CDR3 DNA: TGTGCCAGCAGCGTCCCGGGACAGGGGGCAGAGGAGAACACAGATACG. This translates into CASSVPGQGAEENTDT. The whole CDR3 protein reads CASSVPGQGAEENTDTQYF.

On this clone itself: Read sequence stops 3 residues before the CDR3 end, and the germline J gene provides the missing end. The rearrangement links TRBV9 to TRBJ2-7; D not certain. The germline V and J ends were trimmed by 3 bases and 1 base, with 5 bases remaining between them. Looked up from germline, CDR1 is SGDLS and CDR2 is YYNGEE. This CDR3 comprises 12 residues. The part of the CDR3 DNA that was read is TGTGCCAGCAGCGATCCATCCTACGAG. It codes for CASSDPSYE. The CDR3 reads in full as CASSDPSYEQYF.

With respect to this clone: The CDR3 end is not reached by the read, which stops 3 residues before it; the germline J gene fills it in. The chain links TRBV19 to TRBJ2-4; perhaps TRBD1 as D (6 bases). Germline loops: CDR1 LNHDA, CDR2 SQIVND (reference sequence). There are 13 residues in the CDR3. The DNA read from the CDR3 is TGTGCCAGTAGTATGGGCAGGGGAGATGGT. It translates to CASSMGRGDG. The CDR3 in full is CASSMGRGDGQYF. Full variable domain (outside the CDR3, taken from reference TRBV19 and TRBJ2-4): DGGITQSPKYLFRKEGQNVTLSCEQNLNHDAMYWYRQDPGQGLRLIYYSQIVNDFQKGDIAEGYSVSREKKESFPLTVTSAQKNPTAFYLCASSMGRGDGQYFGAGTRLSVL.

Comment on this clone: The read finishes 3 residues shy of the CDR3 end, and the germline J gene is used to complete it. The chain is built from TRBV7-9 and TRBJ2-2; 10 bases agree with TRBD1. The V gene's germline CDR1 is SEHNR and CDR2 FQNEAQ (reference sequence). The CDR3 has 14 amino acids. The CDR3 loop is CASSRTGGDEKLFF. The DNA read from the CDR3 is TGTGCCAGCAGCCGGACAGGGGGAGATGAAAAG.

Details on this clone: The read comes to an end 3 residues before the CDR3 does, leaving the germline J gene to fill in the end. The chain joins TRBV20-1 to TRBJ2-3; weak D call: TRBD2 (6 bases). The CDR3 is made up of 15 amino acids. Per germline, CDR1 DFQATT and CDR2 SNEGSKA (reference sequence). The CDR3 loop reads CSARDRWGVGETQYF. The sequenced CDR3 bases are TGCAGTGCTAGAGATCGGTGGGGGGTGGGAGAGACG.

On this clone itself: The read gets to within 3 residues of the CDR3 end, and the germline J gene fills in the rest. The chain joins TRBV5-6 to TRBJ1-2; D gene uncertain. The germline gives CDR1 SGHDT, CDR2 YYEEEE. This CDR3 has 13 residues. V lost 2 bases to trimming and J lost 6 bases, with 11 bases between them. The CDR3: CASSFYSFNGYTF. The part of the CDR3 DNA that was read is TGTGCCAGCAGCTTTTACAGCTTTAATGGC. The variable domain in full, with the rest retrieved from reference TRBV5-6 and TRBJ1-2, is DAGVTQSPTHLIKTRGQQVTLRCSPKSGHDTVSWYQQALGQGPQFIFQYYEEEERQRGNFPDRFSGHQFPNYSSELNVNALLLGDSALYLCASSFYSFNGYTFGSGTRLTVV.